This T cell receptor (beta chain) was retrieved from a study of cytomegalovirus exposure and HLA in healthy donors. Method: immunoSEQ multiplex PCR; TCRdb's copy keeps in-frame clones and lacks some. The table has more than 250,000 clones, more than 80% seen once; the top ten hold around 0.8%. V was clipped by 4 bases and J by 3 bases, with 10 bases between them. CDR1 SGHRS and CDR2 YFSETQ come from the germline V gene. The CDR3 is made up of 13 amino acids. The clonotype comes from a woman between 18 and 29 years old in good health and CMV-seronegative. Sequencing input: PBMCs. The rearrangement uses TRBV5-1 and TRBJ2-5; D is possibly TRBD1 (6 bases). The CDR3 region is CASSHGQKETQYF. In nucleotides, the CDR3 is TGCGCCAGCAGCCATGGACAGAAAGAGACCCAGTACTTC.